The present T cell receptor (beta chain) was sequenced within a study of tumor-infiltrating lymphocytes in primary liver carcinoma. In the study overall: Read depth, roughly 3.5 to 7.5 million productive TCRbeta reads, did not differ significantly between tissues.

Study-level findings and limits: Pairs comparing tumor with adjacent tissue or blood overlapped less than pairs drawn from tumor regions.

Of note for this clonotype: Its cognate antigen is unknown.

This CDR3 is built from 11 residues. The V gene's germline CDR1 is SGHVS and CDR2 FQNEAQ. The germline V and J ends were trimmed by 11 bases and 13 bases, with 18 bases remaining between them. Co-extracted RNA and DNA came from about 19-30 mg of unsorted bulk tissue. The template, around 540 ng total RNA, yielded TCR beta cDNA made with a constant-region primer. Libraries covering TCR beta were generated through three nested multiplex PCR rounds (using a slightly modified ARM-PCR). The first two PCR rounds used TRBV1-TRBV30 primers with a Cbeta primer, roughly 10 cycles each. TCRdb fed the multiplex PCR reads into MiXCR, producing one record per CDR3 protein. Here the sample spans about 78,000 distinct CDR3 sequences, nearly 70% being singletons.

This sequence originates from a man aged 40-55 years with primary liver carcinoma and hepatitis B virus infection. This rearrangement joins TRBV7-8 to TRBJ2-1; D may be TRBD2 (6 bases). The sample comprised liver tumor tissue from sampling region 4. Subset in this sample: tumor region T4, right-lateral pole. CDR3 residues: CAGGYGTSQFF. The CDR3 nucleotides read TGTGCCGGCGGCTATGGGACTTCCCAGTTCTTC.